This record concerns one T cell receptor beta chain sequence. This sample was taken from a study of T cell responses to AZD1222 COVID-19 vaccine. Measured with immunoSEQ multiplex PCR; TCRdb has only the in-frame clones, and not every one. In the table there are approximately 100,000 clones, about 88% of which are singletons. CDR1 is MNHEY, CDR2 SMNVEV, per germline (reference sequence). Trimming took 5 bases from V and 2 from J; bases not matched to a gene: 3. CDR3 length: 14 amino acids. The rearrangement joins TRBV27 to TRBJ2-7; 10 nucleotides match TRBD2. The TCR was taken from an adult in good health. Sequenced material: peripheral blood, taken on day 0 of AZD1222 vaccination. In DNA, the CDR3 is TGTGCCAGCAGTGGGAGCGGGAGGGCCTACGAGCAGTACTTC. Its protein product is CASSGSGRAYEQYF.